One sample yielded the 26 T cell receptor beta chains listed below, sequenced in a study of blood T cell repertoires in COVID-19. The assay was immunoSEQ multiplex PCR, and TCRdb's table has in-frame clones only and misses some. The table has around 68,000 clones, 65% to 80% seen once. Source material: peripheral blood. These receptors originate from a woman aged 50 to 65 with acute or convalescent COVID-19.

The genes are TRBV5-5 and TRBJ1-3; weak D call: TRBD1 (5 bases). Germline V gene data show CDR1 as SGHKS and CDR2 as YYEKEE (reference sequence). The CDR3 extends over 14 amino acids. The V and J ends lost 6 bases and 0 bases respectively, with 10 bases between them. The CDR3 DNA sequence: TGTGCCAGCACCCGGACACTCTCTGGAAACACCATATATTTT. As protein: CASTRTLSGNTIYF.

The chain is built from TRBV6-5 and TRBJ2-1, with D perhaps matching TRBD2 (7 bases). From germline, CDR1 is MNHEY and CDR2 SVGAGI. The CDR3 totals 13 residues. Trimming cost V 8 bases and J 6 bases, with 14 bases left between them. CDR3 bases: TGTGCCAGCCGTCGGGGGGCGCGCAATGAGCAGTTCTTC. As protein: CASRRGARNEQFF.

The chain is built from TRBV3-1 (or the pseudogene TRBV3-2) and TRBJ1-1; perhaps TRBD1 as D (5 bases). Trimming stripped 1 base from V and 0 bases from J, with 9 bases between. Germline assignment: CDR1 LGHDT and CDR2 YNNKEL (reference sequence). The CDR3 runs 15 residues. The CDR3 protein is CASSQVPTVNTEAFF. The CDR3 DNA follows: TGTGCCAGCAGCCAAGTTCCGACAGTGAACACTGAAGCTTTCTTT.

The chain combines TRBV6-5 with TRBJ1-5, with TRBD1 matching 10 bases. Germline V gene lookup returns CDR1 MNHEY and CDR2 SVGAGI. This CDR3 spans 14 amino acids. With 8 bases clipped from V and 3 bases from J, the junction kept 4 bases outside the gene matches. CDR3 sequence (DNA): TGTGCCAGCCGGGACAGGGGAGACAATCAGCCCCAGCATTTT. Its translation is CASRDRGDNQPQHF.

V and J are TRBV3-1 (or the pseudogene TRBV3-2) and TRBJ2-1; 9 bases align to TRBD2. This CDR3 region has 17 residues. V was clipped by 4 bases and J by 9 bases; unmatched bases: 16. Germline V gene data show CDR1 as LGHDT and CDR2 as YNNKEL (reference sequence). The CDR3 DNA reads TGTGCCAGCAGCCCCCCGGATTTTAGCGGGAGTCGGGTTGAGCAGTTCTTC. This codes for CASSPPDFSGSRVEQFF.

The chain links TRBV7-2 to TRBJ2-5; TRBD1 matches at 7 bases. The length of the CDR3 is 13 residues. Germline V gene data show CDR1 as SGHTA and CDR2 as FQGNSA. The V and J ends lost 5 bases and 2 bases, in that order; junction bases with no gene match: 2. CDR3 region: CASSGGQQETQYF. CDR3 in DNA: TGTGCCAGCAGCGGGGGACAGCAAGAGACCCAGTACTTC.

J is TRBJ2-1 and V is TRBV3-1 (or the pseudogene TRBV3-2), with a weak D call TRBD2 (5 bases). The CDR3 sequence is 14 residues long. CDR1 and CDR2 from the germline V gene are LGHDT and YNNKEL (reference sequence). Trimming removed 3 bases at V and 2 bases at J, with 8 bases between. The CDR3 sequence is CASSQRAAYNEQFF. CDR3 sequence (DNA): TGTGCCAGCAGCCAGAGAGCGGCCTACAATGAGCAGTTCTTC.

The V call is TRBV19, the J call TRBJ2-6; 14 bases are a match to TRBD2. Per the germline V gene, CDR1 is LNHDA and CDR2 is SQIVND (reference sequence). With 7 bases clipped from V and 0 bases from J, the junction kept 8 bases outside the gene matches. The CDR3 loop spans 19 amino acids. CDR3 coding DNA: TGTGCCAGTACCCTCAGGGGGACTAGCGGGAGCTCTGGGGCCAACGTCCTGACTTTC. This codes for CASTLRGTSGSSGANVLTF.

The chain links TRBV29-1 to TRBJ2-3, with 9 nucleotides matching TRBD2. V shed 4 bases and J 4 bases; nucleotides not matched to a gene: 6. CDR1 is SQVTM, CDR2 ANQGSEA, per germline. CDR3 size: 14 residues. Here the CDR3 DNA reads TGCAGCGTTGGGGTAGCGGGAGAGTCAGATACGCAGTATTTT. As protein: CSVGVAGESDTQYF.

V and J are TRBV7-2 and TRBJ1-3, with D perhaps TRBD1 (6 bases). CDR1 SGHTA and CDR2 FQGNSA come from the germline V gene. The germline V and J ends were trimmed by 2 bases and 2 bases, with 10 bases remaining between them. The CDR3 contains 15 residues. The CDR3 DNA is TGTGCCAGCAGCTTAAATTGGGGGCCTGGAAACACCATATATTTT. Translated, it gives CASSLNWGPGNTIYF.

V is TRBV5-1 and J is TRBJ2-3, with TRBD2 matching 9 bases. The CDR3 is 15 amino acids. Germline trimming cut 3 bases from V and 3 bases from J; bases unmatched to any gene: 5. Germline-derived CDR1 and CDR2 are SGHRS and YFSETQ. The CDR3 sequence: CASSYLAGYTDTQYF. The CDR3 nucleotides read TGCGCCAGCAGCTATCTAGCGGGATATACAGATACGCAGTATTTT.

The V call is TRBV19, the J call TRBJ1-2; D perhaps matches TRBD1 (5 bases). CDR1 is LNHDA, CDR2 SQIVND, per germline (reference sequence). Trimming shortened V by 1 base and J by 7 bases, and 19 bases separated the two germline ends. The CDR3 is made up of 16 amino acids. CDR3 residues: CASSIVGAGLSAGYTF. The DNA of the CDR3 is TGTGCCAGTAGTATAGTAGGAGCAGGGCTATCTGCTGGCTACACCTTC.

The rearrangement links TRBV7-8 to TRBJ2-3; tentatively, D is TRBD2 (6 bases). Between the trimmed V and J ends, which lost 0 bases and 4 bases, there was a span of 17 bases. CDR1 is SGHVS, CDR2 FQNEAQ, per germline. The CDR3 runs to 17 residues. The CDR3 DNA reads as TGTGCCAGCAGCTTAGCGAAAGGGCAGACGGGGGCAGATACGCAGTATTTT. Its translation is CASSLAKGQTGADTQYF.

V is TRBV4-1 and J is TRBJ1-3, with D perhaps TRBD1 (6 bases). Trimming left V 1 base short and J 0 bases short, with 19 bases between. This CDR3 is 19 amino acids long. CDR1 MGHRA and CDR2 YSYEKL come from the germline V gene. The CDR3 region has the DNA TGCGCCAGCAGCCAAGCCAGACGACAGGTCGACGTCTCTGGAAACACCATATATTTT. Translating gives CASSQARRQVDVSGNTIYF.

This clone has ten or more counts. The chain combines TRBV7-2 with TRBJ2-7; the D gene is possibly TRBD2 (5 bases). CDR1 is SGHTA and CDR2 is FQGNSA in the germline V gene. V was pared by 1 base and J by 6 bases, with 10 bases between. The CDR3 consists of 13 residues. The CDR3 spells CASSLERASEQYF. The CDR3 nucleotides read TGTGCCAGCAGCTTAGAGAGGGCCTCCGAGCAGTACTTC.

The rearrangement joins TRBV5-8 to TRBJ1-4; perhaps TRBD1 as D (6 bases). Trimming removed 3 bases from V and 8 bases from J, with 17 bases in between. The CDR3 loop spans 15 amino acids. The germline gives CDR1 SGHTS, CDR2 YDEGEE. The CDR3 DNA is TGTGCCAGCAGCTCCAGAGGGGGTTCAGAAGAAAAACTGTTTTTT. Translating gives CASSSRGGSEEKLFF.

The J gene is TRBJ2-1, the V gene TRBV7-9; 11 bases agree with TRBD2. V was clipped by 5 bases and J by 0 bases; unmatched bases: 9. This CDR3 is built from 18 residues. Germline V gene sequence: CDR1 SEHNR, CDR2 FQNEAQ (reference sequence). CDR3 sequence: CASSLVGLAGRSYNEQFF. Written as DNA, the CDR3 is TGTGCCAGCAGCCTGGTTGGACTAGCGGGCCGCTCCTACAATGAGCAGTTCTTC.

This clone has just a few counts. The chain carries TRBV7-2 and TRBJ2-7; 7 bases match TRBD2. The germline V gene encodes CDR1 SGHTA and CDR2 FQGNSA. The trim removed 5 bases at V and 4 bases at J, leaving 5 bases unmatched. The CDR3 spans 13 residues. CDR3 protein: CASSRSGDYEQYF. The CDR3 DNA is TGTGCCAGCAGCCGCAGCGGGGATTACGAGCAGTACTTC.

DNA for the CDR3: TGTGCCAGTAGTATCGACCGGGGGGGCACTGAAGCTTTCTTT. Its protein product is CASSIDRGGTEAFF. The chain is built from TRBV19 and TRBJ1-1; tentatively, D is TRBD1 (5 bases). V was cut by 3 bases and J by 4 bases, with 12 bases left in between. The germline V gene has CDR1 LNHDA and CDR2 SQIVND (reference sequence). The CDR3 loop spans 14 amino acids.

V and J are TRBV6-1 and TRBJ2-2, with 7 bases lining up with TRBD1. J was trimmed by 4 bases and V by 2 bases; bases with no gene match: 7. From germline, CDR1 is MNHNS and CDR2 SASEGT. The CDR3 totals 16 residues. The CDR3 loop is CASSEQAGGFTGELFF. CDR3 coding DNA: TGTGCCAGCAGTGAACAGGCAGGGGGTTTCACCGGGGAGCTGTTTTTT.

This chain links TRBV9 with TRBJ1-1, with a weak D call TRBD1 (5 bases). CDR1 and CDR2 (germline): SGDLS, YYNGEE. Trimming removed 4 bases at V and 1 base at J, with 14 bases between. This CDR3 has 15 residues. CDR3: CASSTGGHQNTEAFF. DNA of the CDR3: TGTGCCAGCAGCACAGGCGGACACCAGAACACTGAAGCTTTCTTT.

The chain employs TRBV4-1 and TRBJ2-2; D is possibly TRBD2 (6 bases). Per the germline V gene, CDR1 is MGHRA and CDR2 is YSYEKL. This CDR3 is 15 amino acids long. V gave up 1 base and J gave up 4 bases, with 10 bases separating them. The CDR3 loop reads CASSQAGVTTGELFF. The CDR3 nucleotides are TGCGCCAGCAGCCAAGCGGGAGTTACCACCGGGGAGCTGTTTTTT.

The chain couples TRBV5-4 to TRBJ2-1; no clear D gene. V was cut by 2 bases and J by 5 bases, with 2 bases left in between. Germline V gives CDR1 SGHNT, CDR2 YYREEE (reference sequence). The CDR3 has 11 amino acids. CDR3 region: CASSFNNEQFF. The CDR3 nucleotides read TGTGCCAGCAGCTTTAACAATGAGCAGTTCTTC.

V is TRBV2 and J is TRBJ1-2; no clear D gene. This CDR3 region has 12 residues. V lost 7 bases, J lost 8 bases, and 14 bases lay in between. Germline V lookup: CDR1 SNHLY, CDR2 FYNNEI. The chain's CDR3 is CASIEGEGGYTF. For the CDR3, the DNA is TGTGCCAGCATAGAGGGAGAGGGCGGCTACACCTTC. The full variable domain, in which reference TRBV2 and TRBJ1-2 provide the parts outside the CDR3, is EPEVTQTPSHQVTQMGQEVILRCVPISNHLYFYWYRQILGQKVEFLVSFYNNEISEKSEIFDDQFSVERPDGSNFTLKIRSTKLEDSAMYFCASIEGEGGYTFGSGTRLTVV.

V gene TRBV6-1 combines with J gene TRBJ2-5; TRBD2 is a possible D gene (7 bases). With 3 bases removed from V and 4 bases from J, the gap between germline ends came to 12 bases. Germline lookup yields CDR1 MNHNS and CDR2 SASEGT. The CDR3 consists of 14 residues. The CDR3 here is CASSDPGGRETQYF. The CDR3 DNA reads as TGTGCCAGCAGTGACCCGGGGGGCCGAGAGACCCAGTACTTC.

This sequence joins TRBV29-1 and TRBJ1-1; D is unclear. V lost 5 bases to trimming and J lost 8 bases, with 9 bases between them. Germline CDR1 is SQVTM and CDR2 is ANQGSEA. This CDR3 spans 10 amino acids. CDR3 amino acids: CSVRESEAFF. CDR3 DNA: TGCAGCGTTAGGGAGAGCGAAGCTTTCTTT.